This T cell receptor beta chain stems from a study of blood T cell repertoires in COVID-19. Looked up from germline, CDR1 is LGHDT and CDR2 is YNNKEL (reference sequence). The ends were cut back, 0 bases at V and 4 bases at J, with 7 bases in the middle. This CDR3 region has 14 residues. Study processing details: Amplified reference gene primers provided the basis for estimating nucleated cell counts. Using immunoSEQ multiplex PCR, the repertoire was profiled, and TCRdb retains in-frame clones only, with some absent. Clone size and the V and J calls come from that table; the DNA yielded D and trimming. The sample lists about 68,000 clones, 75% to 85% seen once, with approximately 25% in the top ten.

The receptor was isolated from a man aged 45-65 years with acute or convalescent COVID-19. This chain connects TRBV3-1 (or the pseudogene TRBV3-2) to TRBJ1-5; D unclear. What was sequenced was peripheral blood. CDR3 DNA: TGTGCCAGCAGCCAAGATGCGGGGAATCAGCCCCAGCATTTT. It codes for CASSQDAGNQPQHF.